The 26 T cell receptor beta chains reported below all come from one sample, sequenced in a study of Tregs in tolerant kidney transplant recipients. Data came from immunoSEQ multiplex PCR; TCRdb stores just in-frame clones and leaves some out. The sample comprises more than 90,000 clones, approximately 93% of which are singletons, and about 1.5% rests with the top ten. Recipients received nonmyeloablative bone marrow transplants from related graft donors, with transient mixed chimerism. The source material was CD4+ T cells from blood (PBMCs), sampled 12 months after the transplant. The receptors shown here come from a human patient who received a combined kidney and bone marrow transplant. These T cells may partly come from the graft donor.

The genes are TRBV5-1 and TRBJ1-2, with D perhaps TRBD1 (5 bases). The length of the CDR3 is 15 residues. Trimming removed 3 bases from V and 0 bases from J, with 12 bases in between. From germline, CDR1 is SGHRS and CDR2 YFSETQ. In DNA, the CDR3 is TGCGCCAGCAGCTCCGGGGGGGGAGCTAACTATGGCTACACCTTC. Protein product: CASSSGGGANYGYTF.

The rearrangement joins TRBV4-1 to TRBJ2-7; 7 positions agree with TRBD2. Germline trimming cut 1 base from V and 6 bases from J; bases unmatched to any gene: 15. The CDR3 is made up of 17 amino acids. The germline gives CDR1 MGHRA, CDR2 YSYEKL. The CDR3 spells CASSQGDPRRGTVEQYF. The CDR3 nucleotides read TGCGCCAGCAGCCAAGGGGACCCTCGGCGGGGGACCGTCGAGCAGTACTTC.

The chain combines TRBV10-3 with TRBJ2-3, with 8 bases lining up with TRBD2. The germline gives CDR1 ENHRY, CDR2 SYGVKD. This CDR3 is 12 amino acids long. Unmatched junction bases numbered 0, after V lost 10 bases and J lost 0 bases. The CDR3 here is CASGGSTDTQYF. CDR3 in DNA: TGTGCCAGCGGGGGGAGCACAGATACGCAGTATTTT.

This sequence joins TRBV18 and TRBJ1-3; perhaps TRBD1 as D (6 bases). Germline V gene sequence: CDR1 KGHSH, CDR2 LQKENI. The CDR3 is 15 amino acids. The V and J ends lost 5 bases and 0 bases respectively, with 11 bases between them. The CDR3 region has the DNA TGTGCCAGCTCAGCGTACAGGGACTCTGGAAACACCATATATTTT. Amino acid sequence: CASSAYRDSGNTIYF.

The V and J genes are TRBV7-2 and TRBJ1-1, with 7 bases fitting TRBD1. This CDR3 comprises 15 residues. Germline values: CDR1 SGHTA, CDR2 FQGNSA. V lost 5 bases and J lost 0; bases outside the gene matches: 6. The CDR3 protein is CASSVRQGMNTEAFF. For the CDR3, the DNA is TGTGCCAGCAGCGTAAGACAGGGAATGAACACTGAAGCTTTCTTT. The whole variable domain, filled in from reference TRBV7-2 and TRBJ1-1, reads GAGVSQSPSNKVTEKGKDVELRCDPISGHTALYWYRQSLGQGLEFLIYFQGNSAPDKSGLPSDRFSAERTGGSVSTLTIQRTQQEDSAVYLCASSVRQGMNTEAFFGQGTRLTVV.

The rearrangement uses TRBV1 and TRBJ1-5. TRBV1 is termed a pseudogene. The CDR3 runs to 15 residues. The CDR3 nucleotides are TGCACCAGCAGCCACGTCCCGAGGGGCAATCAGCCCCAGCATTTT. Amino acids: CTSSHVPRGNQPQHF.

The J gene is TRBJ2-7, the V gene TRBV19; 8 nucleotides agree with TRBD2. CDR3 length equals 14 residues. The germline V gene has CDR1 LNHDA and CDR2 SQIVND (reference sequence). Here the CDR3 reads CATAGVAGPYEQYF. CDR3 DNA: TGTGCAACAGCAGGGGTAGCGGGACCCTACGAGCAGTACTTC.

This clone occurred a few times. The V gene is TRBV5-1, the J gene TRBJ2-3; tentative D call: TRBD1 (6 bases). Trimming removed 2 bases from V and 5 bases from J, with 9 bases in between. The V gene's germline CDR1 is SGHRS and CDR2 YFSETQ. The CDR3 loop spans 13 amino acids. This CDR3 is CASSFWGRDTQYF. The CDR3 DNA reads TGCGCCAGCAGCTTTTGGGGGCGAGATACGCAGTATTTT.

This clone was counted a few times. V is TRBV4-3 and J is TRBJ2-3; 14 bases are a match to TRBD2. V gave up 4 bases and J gave up 1 base; unmatched junction bases: 4. Germline V gene sequence: CDR1 LGHNA, CDR2 YSLEER. This CDR3 has 17 residues. CDR3 sequence reads: CASSPGLAGEGTDTQYF. As DNA, the CDR3 is TGCGCCAGCAGCCCGGGACTAGCGGGAGAAGGCACAGATACGCAGTATTTT.

The CDR3 bases are TGTGCCAGCAGCCCACAGGGTACTGGGGCCAACGTCCTGACTTTC. Amino acid sequence: CASSPQGTGANVLTF. The J gene is TRBJ2-6, the V gene TRBV6-1, with a weak D call TRBD1 (6 bases). Trimming removed 6 bases at V and 2 bases at J, with 11 bases between. The CDR3 runs 15 residues. CDR1 is MNHNS, CDR2 SASEGT, per germline.

Points on this clone: Other nucleotide sequences from this sample produce the same CDR3. The rearrangement links TRBV27 to TRBJ1-6; D gene unclear. The CDR3 spans 16 residues. Trimming cost V 1 base and J 0 bases, with 7 bases left between them. Looked up from germline, CDR1 is MNHEY and CDR2 is SMNVEV (reference sequence). The CDR3 sequence: CASSLLVSSYNSPLHF. CDR3 in DNA: TGTGCCAGCAGTTTATTAGTAAGCTCCTATAATTCACCCCTCCACTTT.

The V and J genes are TRBV4-1 and TRBJ2-3; D perhaps matches TRBD2 (5 bases). The V end lost 4 bases, the J end lost 3 bases, and 17 bases lay between the germline ends. This CDR3 is 16 amino acids long. Germline assignment: CDR1 MGHRA and CDR2 YSYEKL. This chain's CDR3 is CASSLSTGITTDTQYF. DNA for the CDR3: TGCGCCAGCAGCCTCTCTACCGGGATTACTACAGATACGCAGTATTTT.

This sequence joins TRBV11-3 and TRBJ2-1, with a tentative D call TRBD2 (5 bases). V shed 3 bases and J shed 7 bases, with 7 bases lying between them. This CDR3 region has 12 residues. Germline-derived CDR1 and CDR2 are SGHNT and YENEEA. The CDR3: CASSFRRNEQFF. CDR3 nucleotide sequence: TGTGCCAGCAGCTTTAGGAGGAATGAGCAGTTCTTC.

This sequence joins TRBV7-2 and TRBJ2-3; 7 bases agree with TRBD2. The CDR3 runs to 17 residues. The germline gives CDR1 SGHTA, CDR2 FQGNSA. With 2 bases clipped from V and 0 bases from J, the junction kept 8 bases outside the gene matches. In DNA form, the CDR3 reads TGTGCCAGCAGCTTACGAGCGGGGTCAGCTAGCACAGATACGCAGTATTTT. It yields the protein CASSLRAGSASTDTQYF.

The chain recombines TRBV7-8 with TRBJ1-2, with D maybe TRBD1 (6 bases). This CDR3 comprises 16 residues. V lost 5 bases and J 4 bases, leaving 20 bases between the germline ends. CDR1 and CDR2 (germline): SGHVS, FQNEAQ. The CDR3 sequence: CASSGPGTPRGYGYTF. For the CDR3, the DNA is TGTGCCAGCAGCGGACCCGGGACACCTCGAGGCTATGGCTACACCTTC.

There are a few counts of this clone. V and J are TRBV27 and TRBJ2-7; 14 bases fit TRBD2. CDR1 and CDR2 (germline): MNHEY, SMNVEV (reference sequence). The CDR3 extends over 15 amino acids. J gave up 9 bases and V 5 bases, and 9 bases lay outside the gene matches. The CDR3 coding sequence is TGTGCCAGCAGTCGACCGGGACTAGCGGGAGAAAGGCAGTACTTC. Translated: CASSRPGLAGERQYF.

The rearrangement joins TRBV11-3 to TRBJ1-2, with D unresolved. CDR1 SGHNT and CDR2 YENEEA come from the germline V gene. V lost 2 bases and J 8 bases, leaving 12 bases between the germline ends. CDR3 size: 13 residues. CDR3 loop: CASSLQSQAGYTF. DNA for the CDR3: TGTGCCAGCAGCTTACAGTCCCAGGCCGGCTACACCTTC. Complete variable domain (other parts from reference TRBV11-3 and TRBJ1-2): EAGVVQSPRYKIIEKKQPVAFWCNPISGHNTLYWYLQNLGQGPELLIRYENEEAVDDSQLPKDRFSAERLKGVDSTLKIQPAELGDSAVYLCASSLQSQAGYTFGSGTRLTVV.

The V gene is TRBV30, the J gene TRBJ2-2, with no clear D. Trimming removed 3 bases at V and 0 bases at J, with 11 bases between. The length of the CDR3 is 15 residues. The germline CDR1 and CDR2 sequences are GTSNPN and SVGIG (reference sequence). The CDR3 bases are TGTGCCTGGAGGCCGATGCGAACGAACACCGGGGAGCTGTTTTTT. Encoded protein: CAWRPMRTNTGELFF.

This chain joins TRBV5-1 and TRBJ2-1; D not certain. Looked up from germline, CDR1 is SGHRS and CDR2 is YFSETQ. Deletions cut 4 bases from V and 6 bases from J, with 11 bases between. This CDR3 has 13 residues. The CDR3 DNA reads as TGCGCCAGCAGCGTCAGATCTAGCAATGAGCAGTTCTTC. This encodes CASSVRSSNEQFF.

This clone was observed once. The rearrangement uses TRBV4-1 and TRBJ2-5; D is possibly TRBD1 (6 bases). This CDR3 is built from 15 residues. V dropped 2 bases and J dropped 5 bases, with 15 bases sitting between them. CDR1 is MGHRA, CDR2 YSYEKL, per germline. For the CDR3, the DNA is TGCGCCAGCAGCCAACACCCGGCCCAGGGGGAGACCCAGTACTTC. It encodes CASSQHPAQGETQYF.

V and J are TRBV7-3 and TRBJ2-1, with D tentatively TRBD2 (6 bases). CDR3 length: 16 amino acids. Trimming pared 5 bases from V and 4 bases from J, leaving 18 bases between. Germline-derived CDR1 and CDR2 are SGHTA and FQGTGA. CDR3 sequence reads: CASSPAISSAYNEQFF. CDR3 DNA: TGTGCCAGCAGCCCCGCGATTTCTAGCGCGTACAATGAGCAGTTCTTC.

The gene calls are TRBV4-3 and TRBJ2-1; 14 bases align to TRBD2. The V gene's germline CDR1 is LGHNA and CDR2 YSLEER. The length of the CDR3 is 15 residues. The V segment lost 5 bases and the J segment 9 bases; nucleotides outside the gene matches: 6. The CDR3 reads CASSAGLAGVGEQFF. The CDR3 bases are TGCGCCAGCAGCGCGGGACTAGCGGGAGTTGGTGAGCAGTTCTTC.

The chain recombines TRBV5-1 with TRBJ2-1; 11 positions agree with TRBD2. Looked up from germline, CDR1 is SGHRS and CDR2 is YFSETQ. The CDR3 extends over 16 amino acids. With 3 bases clipped from V and 2 bases from J, the junction kept 4 bases outside the gene matches. The CDR3 here is CASSSIAGGPYNEQFF. As DNA, the CDR3 is TGCGCCAGCAGCTCCATAGCGGGAGGGCCCTACAATGAGCAGTTCTTC.

V gene TRBV5-6 combines with J gene TRBJ2-6; possible D gene TRBD2, 7 bases. The CDR3 covers 18 residues. Per the germline V gene, CDR1 is SGHDT and CDR2 is YYEEEE. The V end lost 3 bases, the J end lost 3 bases, and 19 bases lay between the germline ends. CDR3 DNA: TGTGCCAGCAGCTACCCTTTGGGGGGGGCGCTTGGGGCCAACGTCCTGACTTTC. Residues: CASSYPLGGALGANVLTF.

The CDR3 coding sequence is TGTGCCAGCAGCCCACGGACAGGGGTGGGATATGCCGGGGAGCTGTTTTTT. It translates to CASSPRTGVGYAGELFF. The chain links TRBV9 to TRBJ2-2; the match to TRBD1 covers 9 bases. The CDR3 is 17 amino acids. Germline V lookup: CDR1 SGDLS, CDR2 YYNGEE. J was trimmed by 6 bases and V by 4 bases; bases with no gene match: 13.

In this sample, this clone turned up a few times. The rearrangement uses TRBV21-1 and TRBJ2-7; the table's D call, TRBD2, was not checked against the DNA. TRBV21-1 is labeled a pseudogene. This CDR3 is 16 amino acids long. This chain's CDR3 is CASSSRGETGSLEQYF. CDR3 DNA: TGTGCCAGCAGCTCCCGGGGGGAGACAGGCTCCTTGGAGCAGTACTTC.